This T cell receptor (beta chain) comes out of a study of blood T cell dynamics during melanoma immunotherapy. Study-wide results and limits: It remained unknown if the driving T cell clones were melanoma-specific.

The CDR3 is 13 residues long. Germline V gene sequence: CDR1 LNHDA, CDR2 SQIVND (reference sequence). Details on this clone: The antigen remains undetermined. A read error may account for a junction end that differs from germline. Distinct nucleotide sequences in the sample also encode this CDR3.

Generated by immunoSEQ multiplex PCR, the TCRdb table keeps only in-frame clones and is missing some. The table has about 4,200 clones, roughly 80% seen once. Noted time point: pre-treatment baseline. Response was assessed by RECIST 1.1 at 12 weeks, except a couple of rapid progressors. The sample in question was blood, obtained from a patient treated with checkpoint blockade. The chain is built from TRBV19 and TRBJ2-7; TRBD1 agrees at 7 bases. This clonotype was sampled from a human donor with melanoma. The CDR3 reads CATKGTGEYEQYF. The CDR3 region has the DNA TGTGCCACCAAGGGCACAGGGGAGTACGAGCAGTATTTC.